The 6 T cell receptor beta chains listed next were all sequenced from one sample in a study of blood T cell repertoires in COVID-19 (dated by TCRdb to 2018 to 2020). Library preparation employed the immunoSEQ multiplex PCR assay. Held by TCRdb, this immuneACCESS table contains in-frame sequences only and omits some clones. Under half of the omission traces to an unresolved V gene where checked; the cause of the rest is unknown. The sample contains 300,000 to 450,000 clones, approximately 90% of them found a single time. The ten largest make up roughly 3.9% of the sample. Sample: peripheral blood. The receptor source for this set is a woman aged 60-70 years with COVID-19, enrolled during active disease.

This rearrangement joins TRBV5-1 to TRBJ1-2, with D possibly matching TRBD1 (6 bases). This CDR3 contains 15 residues. Germline loops: CDR1 SGHRS, CDR2 YFSETQ. With 0 bases removed from V and 8 bases from J, the gap between germline ends came to 17 bases. CDR3 region: CASSLVQGIWEGYTF. The CDR3 DNA reads TGCGCCAGCAGCTTGGTCCAGGGGATCTGGGAAGGCTACACCTTC.

The rearrangement links TRBV4-2 to TRBJ1-1, with TRBD1 identical over 7 bases. Losses at the gene ends were 3 bases for V and 4 bases for J; bases not matched to a gene: 8. Germline CDR1 and CDR2: LGHNA and YNFKEQ. The CDR3 is 15 residues long. CDR3 region: CASSQDTGVSTEAFF. The DNA of the CDR3 is TGTGCCAGCAGCCAGGATACAGGGGTCAGCACTGAAGCTTTCTTT.

The chain couples TRBV3-1 (or the pseudogene TRBV3-2) to TRBJ2-3, with D hard to call. V dropped 4 bases and J dropped 2 bases, with 10 bases sitting between them. The CDR3 is 14 residues long. Germline V gene sequence: CDR1 LGHDT, CDR2 YNNKEL (reference sequence). The CDR3 region has the DNA TGTGCCAGCAGCCCCCGGCTAGACACAGATACGCAGTATTTT. Amino acid sequence: CASSPRLDTDTQYF.

V is TRBV4-1 and J is TRBJ1-3; no firm D call. Germline CDR1 MGHRA, CDR2 YSYEKL. This CDR3 is 16 amino acids long. Trimming left V 5 bases short and J 0 bases short, with 14 bases between. CDR3 region: CASSYSLGSSGNTIYF. As DNA, the CDR3 is TGCGCCAGCAGCTACTCTCTGGGGAGCTCTGGAAACACCATATATTTT.

The chain has TRBV7-8 and TRBJ1-5; no clear D gene. Per the germline V gene, CDR1 is SGHVS and CDR2 is FQNEAQ. The CDR3 runs 17 residues. The V end lost 7 bases, the J end lost 6 bases, and 25 bases lay between the germline ends. CDR3 DNA: TGTGCCAGCACCATATCCCCCGGGGTATCGAGGGCTCAGCCCCAGCATTTT. It encodes CASTISPGVSRAQPQHF. The whole variable domain, filled in from reference TRBV7-8 and TRBJ1-5, reads GAGVSQSPRYKVAKRGQDVALRCDPISGHVSLFWYQQALGQGPEFLTYFQNEAQLDKSGLPSDRFFAERPEGSVSTLKIQRTQQEDSAVYLCASTISPGVSRAQPQHFGDGTRLSIL.

V and J are TRBV5-6 and TRBJ1-1; 7 bases match TRBD1. The germline V gene has CDR1 SGHDT and CDR2 YYEEEE. This CDR3 comprises 16 residues. V trimming: 3 bases; J trimming: 1 base; junction bases outside the gene matches: 9. The CDR3 loop is CASSSPGQPWNTEAFF. CDR3 nucleotides: TGTGCCAGCAGCTCACCGGGACAGCCGTGGAACACTGAAGCTTTCTTT.